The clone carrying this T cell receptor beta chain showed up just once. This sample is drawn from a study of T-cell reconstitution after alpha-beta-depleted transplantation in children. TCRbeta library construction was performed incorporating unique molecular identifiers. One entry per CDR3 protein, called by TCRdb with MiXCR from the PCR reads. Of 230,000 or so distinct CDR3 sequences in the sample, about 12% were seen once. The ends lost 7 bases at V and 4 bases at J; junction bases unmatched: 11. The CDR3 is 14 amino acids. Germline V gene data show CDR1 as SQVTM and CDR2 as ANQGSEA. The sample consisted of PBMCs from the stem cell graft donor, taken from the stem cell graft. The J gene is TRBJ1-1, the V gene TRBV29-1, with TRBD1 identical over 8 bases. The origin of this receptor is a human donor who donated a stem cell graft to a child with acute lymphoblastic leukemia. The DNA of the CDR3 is TGCAGCGCCTATCGGACAGGGTTGGGCACTGAAGCTTTCTTT. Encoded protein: CSAYRTGLGTEAFF.